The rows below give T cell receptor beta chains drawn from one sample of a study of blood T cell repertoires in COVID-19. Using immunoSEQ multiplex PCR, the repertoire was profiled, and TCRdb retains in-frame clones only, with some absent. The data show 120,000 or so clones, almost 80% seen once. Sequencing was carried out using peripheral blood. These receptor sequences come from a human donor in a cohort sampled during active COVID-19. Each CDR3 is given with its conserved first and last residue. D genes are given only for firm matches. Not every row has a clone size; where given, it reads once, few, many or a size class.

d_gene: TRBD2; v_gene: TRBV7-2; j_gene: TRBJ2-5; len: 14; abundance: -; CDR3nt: TGTGCCAGCTCTGGACTAGCGGGGCCAGAGACCCAGTACTTC; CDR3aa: CASSGLAGPETQYF
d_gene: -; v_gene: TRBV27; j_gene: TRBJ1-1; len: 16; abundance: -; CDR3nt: TGTGCCAGCAGTTGGTCAGGGTCAGGAAGGGGCACTGAAGCTTTCTTT; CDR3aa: CASSWSGSGRGTEAFF
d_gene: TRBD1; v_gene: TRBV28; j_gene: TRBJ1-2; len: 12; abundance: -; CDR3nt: TGTGCCAGTGGGGACAGTTACTATGGCTACACCTTC; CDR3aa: CASGDSYYGYTF
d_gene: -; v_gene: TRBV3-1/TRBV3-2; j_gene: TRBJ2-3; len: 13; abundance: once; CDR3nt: TGTGCCAGCAGCCAGTACAGGGATGGGACGCAGTATTTT; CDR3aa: CASSQYRDGTQYF
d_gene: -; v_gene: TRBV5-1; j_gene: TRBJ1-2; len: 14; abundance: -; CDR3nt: TGCGCCAGCAGCTTGGGTACAGCTAACTATGGCTACACCTTC; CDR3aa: CASSLGTANYGYTF
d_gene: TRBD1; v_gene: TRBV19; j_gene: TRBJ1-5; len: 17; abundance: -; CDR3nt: TGTGCCAGTAGTACCCAAGTGACAGGGAGGAATCATCAGCCCCAGCATTTT; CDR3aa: CASSTQVTGRNHQPQHF
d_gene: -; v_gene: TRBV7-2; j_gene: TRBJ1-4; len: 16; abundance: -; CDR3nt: TGTGCCAGCAGCTTAGTTCCTATAGCAACTAATGAAAAACTGTTTTTT; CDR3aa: CASSLVPIATNEKLFF
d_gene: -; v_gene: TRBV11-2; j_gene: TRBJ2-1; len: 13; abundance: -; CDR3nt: TGTGCCAGCAGCATCGGGACTGCCAATGAGCAGTTCTTC; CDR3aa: CASSIGTANEQFF
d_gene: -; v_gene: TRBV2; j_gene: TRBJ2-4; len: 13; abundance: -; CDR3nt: TGTGCCAGCACCTGGACAGTGCGAAGCGTTCAGTACTTC; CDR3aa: CASTWTVRSVQYF
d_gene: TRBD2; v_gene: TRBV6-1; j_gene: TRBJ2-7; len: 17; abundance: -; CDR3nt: TGTGCCAGCAGTGTACTAGGGACTAGCGGGAGGCAATACGAGCAGTACTTC; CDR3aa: CASSVLGTSGRQYEQYF
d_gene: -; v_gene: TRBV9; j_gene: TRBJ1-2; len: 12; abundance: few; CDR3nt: TGTGCCAGCAGCGCCGCCGGGTACGGCTACACCTTC; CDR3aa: CASSAAGYGYTF
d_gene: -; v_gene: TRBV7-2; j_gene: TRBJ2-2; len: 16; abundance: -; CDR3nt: TGTGCCAGCAGCTTAGCGCTAGCGCTTAACACCGGGGAGCTGTTTTTT; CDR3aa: CASSLALALNTGELFF
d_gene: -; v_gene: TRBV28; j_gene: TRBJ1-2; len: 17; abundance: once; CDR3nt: TGTGCCAGCAACAAAGGCAGGGCACGACTAGCTAACTATGGCTACACCTTC; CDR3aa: CASNKGRARLANYGYTF
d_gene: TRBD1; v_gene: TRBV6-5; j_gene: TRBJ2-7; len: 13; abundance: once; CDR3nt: TGTGCCAGCAGTAATGGACAGGCCTACGAGCAGTACTTC; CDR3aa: CASSNGQAYEQYF
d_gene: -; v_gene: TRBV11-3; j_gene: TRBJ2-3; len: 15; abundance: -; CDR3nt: TGTGCCAGCAGCCTGCGACTCCGCGGCACAGATACGCAGTATTTT; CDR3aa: CASSLRLRGTDTQYF
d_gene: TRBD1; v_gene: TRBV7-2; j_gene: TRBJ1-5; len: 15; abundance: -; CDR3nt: TGTGCCAGCAGCTTAGCCCCAGGGGGTGATCAGCCCCAGCATTTT; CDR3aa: CASSLAPGGDQPQHF
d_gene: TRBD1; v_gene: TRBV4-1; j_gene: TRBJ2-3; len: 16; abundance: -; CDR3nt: TGCGCCAGCAGCCCATCCGGGACAGGGAGCACAGATACGCAGTATTTT; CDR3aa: CASSPSGTGSTDTQYF
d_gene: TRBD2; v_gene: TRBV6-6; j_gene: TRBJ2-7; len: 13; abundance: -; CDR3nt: TGTGCCAGCAGTCCCGGGAGGACCTACGAGCAGTACTTC; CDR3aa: CASSPGRTYEQYF
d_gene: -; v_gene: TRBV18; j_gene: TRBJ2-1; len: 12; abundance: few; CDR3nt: TGTGCCAGCTCACCGCAGCGAAATGAGCAGTTCTTC; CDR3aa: CASSPQRNEQFF
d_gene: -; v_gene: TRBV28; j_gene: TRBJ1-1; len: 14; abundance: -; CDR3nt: TGTGCCAGCAGCACACCTCACAGGAGTACTGAAGCTTTCTTT; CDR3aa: CASSTPHRSTEAFF
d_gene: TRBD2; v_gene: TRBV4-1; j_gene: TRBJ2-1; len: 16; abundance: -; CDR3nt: TGCGCCAGCAGCCAAGAATCAGCGGGGGTCACAAAGGGCCAGTTCTTC; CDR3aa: CASSQESAGVTKGQFF
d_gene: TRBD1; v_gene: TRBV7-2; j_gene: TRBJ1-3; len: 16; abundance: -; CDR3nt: TGTGCCAGCAGCTTTAGGGACAGGGGAGAAGGAAACACCATATATTTT; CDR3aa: CASSFRDRGEGNTIYF
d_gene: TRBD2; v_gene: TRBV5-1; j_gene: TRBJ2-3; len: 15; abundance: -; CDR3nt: TGCGCCAGCAGCGTTACCGGGGAGGGCCCAGATACGCAGTATTTT; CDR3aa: CASSVTGEGPDTQYF
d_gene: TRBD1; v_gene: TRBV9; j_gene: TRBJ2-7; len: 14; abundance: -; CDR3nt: TGTGCCAGCAGCTTAAGACAGGGTCCCTACGAGCAGTACTTC; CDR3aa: CASSLRQGPYEQYF
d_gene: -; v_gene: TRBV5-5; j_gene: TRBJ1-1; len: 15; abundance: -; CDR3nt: TGTGCCAGCAGCTTCGAAACGTCGGGGGTTACTGAAGCTTTCTTT; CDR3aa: CASSFETSGVTEAFF
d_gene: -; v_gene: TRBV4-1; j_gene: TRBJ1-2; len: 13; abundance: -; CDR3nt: TGCGCCAGCAGCCAAGGTCGCCTATATGGCTACACCTTC; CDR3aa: CASSQGRLYGYTF
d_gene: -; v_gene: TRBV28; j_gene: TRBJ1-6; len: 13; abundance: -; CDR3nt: TGTGCCAGCAGTAATACAGGGAATTCACCCCTCCACTTT; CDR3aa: CASSNTGNSPLHF
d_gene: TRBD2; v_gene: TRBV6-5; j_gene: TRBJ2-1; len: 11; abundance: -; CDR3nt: TGTGCCAGCATGGGGGGGGGTGAGCAGTTCTTC; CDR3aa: CASMGGGEQFF
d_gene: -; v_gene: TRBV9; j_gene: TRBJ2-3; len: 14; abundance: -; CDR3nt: TGTGCCAGCAGCCTGGCTAGCAGAGGAGATACGCAGTATTTT; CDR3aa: CASSLASRGDTQYF
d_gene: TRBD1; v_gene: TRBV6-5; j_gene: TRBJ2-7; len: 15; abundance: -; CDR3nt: TGTGCCAGCAGTCCCTTAGACAGGGCGGTCGGGGAGCAGTACTTC; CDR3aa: CASSPLDRAVGEQYF
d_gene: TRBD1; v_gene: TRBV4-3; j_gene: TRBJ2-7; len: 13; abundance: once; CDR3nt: TGCGCCAGCAGTAGGGACAGGGGCTACGAGCAGTACTTC; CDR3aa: CASSRDRGYEQYF
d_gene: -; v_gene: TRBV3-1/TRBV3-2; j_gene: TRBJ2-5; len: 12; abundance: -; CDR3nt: TGTGCCAGCAGCCAAAGCCCGGAGACCCAGTACTTC; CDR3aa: CASSQSPETQYF
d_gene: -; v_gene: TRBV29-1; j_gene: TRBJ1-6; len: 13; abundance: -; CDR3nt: TGCAGCGTTATGTGGCAGGGGAATTCACCCCTCCACTTT; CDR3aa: CSVMWQGNSPLHF
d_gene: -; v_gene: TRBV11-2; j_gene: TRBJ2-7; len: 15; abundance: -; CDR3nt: TGTGCCAGCAGCGCCTCGAGGGTAGAATCCTACGAGCAGTACTTC; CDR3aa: CASSASRVESYEQYF
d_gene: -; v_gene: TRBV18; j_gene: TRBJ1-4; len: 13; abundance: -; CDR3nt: TGTGCCAGCCGAGAATCAGGTGGTGAAAAACTGTTTTTT; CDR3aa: CASRESGGEKLFF
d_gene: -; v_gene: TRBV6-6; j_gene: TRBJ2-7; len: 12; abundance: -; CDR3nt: TGTGCCAGCAGCCCAGTCTCCTACGAGCAGTACTTC; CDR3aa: CASSPVSYEQYF
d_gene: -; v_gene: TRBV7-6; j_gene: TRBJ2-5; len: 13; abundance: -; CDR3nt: TGTGCCAGCAGCTTAGGACAGGAAAAGACCCAGTACTTC; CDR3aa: CASSLGQEKTQYF
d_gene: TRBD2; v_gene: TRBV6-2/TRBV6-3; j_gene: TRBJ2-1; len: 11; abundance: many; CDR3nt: TGTGCCAGCAGTAACGGGGGGGGGCAGTTCTTC; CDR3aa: CASSNGGGQFF
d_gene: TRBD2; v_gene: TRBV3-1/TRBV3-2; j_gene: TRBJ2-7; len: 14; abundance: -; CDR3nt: TGTGCCAGCCCCGGGACTAGGTCCTCCTACGAGCAGTACTTC; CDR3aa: CASPGTRSSYEQYF
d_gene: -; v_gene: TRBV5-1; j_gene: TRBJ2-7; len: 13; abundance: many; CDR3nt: TGCGCCAGCAGCGCCCCACTGGAGGGGGAGCAGTACTTC; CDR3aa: CASSAPLEGEQYF
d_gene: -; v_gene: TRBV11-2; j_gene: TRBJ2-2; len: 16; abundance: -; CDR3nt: TGTGCCAGCAGCTTAGTACGTCGGGGGGCTACCGGGGAGCTGTTTTTT; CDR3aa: CASSLVRRGATGELFF
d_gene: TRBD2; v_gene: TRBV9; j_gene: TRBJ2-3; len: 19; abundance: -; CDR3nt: TGTGCCAGCAGCGTAGAAGAACTAGCGGGGCGGGAGGACACAGATACGCAGTATTTT; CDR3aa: CASSVEELAGREDTDTQYF